The 31 T cell receptor beta chains below were found in one sample sequenced in a study of blood T cell repertoires in COVID-19. Some clones are missing from TCRdb's copy, which holds only in-frame ones; the method was immunoSEQ multiplex PCR. The sample contains about 190,000 clones, under 90% of which appear only once. The sample taken for sequencing was peripheral blood. Receptors were obtained from a man aged 40-49 years with acute or convalescent COVID-19.

The chain is built from TRBV7-2 and TRBJ1-1; D gene ambiguous. The CDR3 contains 12 residues. The V end lost 5 bases, the J end lost 7 bases, and 11 bases lay between the germline ends. CDR1 and CDR2 from the germline V gene are SGHTA and FQGNSA. CDR3 in DNA: TGTGCCAGCAGCGCCCAACGAGGTGAAGCTTTCTTT. Protein product: CASSAQRGEAFF.

This sequence joins TRBV7-3 and TRBJ1-6; D is unresolved. The CDR3 runs to 13 residues. Trimming took 5 bases from V and 10 from J, leaving 12 bases between them. Germline V gene data show CDR1 as SGHTA and CDR2 as FQGTGA. CDR3 protein: CASSPRASSPLHF. CDR3 sequence (DNA): TGTGCCAGCAGCCCCCGGGCTAGCTCACCCCTCCACTTT.

The gene calls are TRBV5-8 and TRBJ1-5, with D unresolved. Germline CDR1 SGHTS, CDR2 YDEGEE. The length of the CDR3 is 15 residues. The V end was cut by 0 bases, the J end by 4 bases, with 11 bases between. The DNA of the CDR3 is TGTGCCAGCAGCTTGGTTCCGGCAGGTAATCAGCCCCAGCATTTT. It codes for CASSLVPAGNQPQHF. The entire variable domain, with the rest obtained from reference TRBV5-8 and TRBJ1-5, is as follows: EAGVTQSPTHLIKTRGQQATLRCSPISGHTSVYWYQQALGLGLQFLLWYDEGEERNRGNFPPRFSGRQFPNYSSELNVNALELEDSALYLCASSLVPAGNQPQHFGDGTRLSIL.

This clone was detected only once. The chain joins TRBV19 to TRBJ1-1; weak D call: TRBD1 (6 bases). Trimming cost V 3 bases and J 7 bases, with 12 bases left between them. From germline, CDR1 is LNHDA and CDR2 SQIVND (reference sequence). This CDR3 comprises 13 residues. The CDR3 nucleotides read TGTGCCAGTAGTATTGGTAGAGGGGGTGAAGCTTTCTTT. Amino acids: CASSIGRGGEAFF. The full variable domain, rest sourced from reference TRBV19 and TRBJ1-1, is DGGITQSPKYLFRKEGQNVTLSCEQNLNHDAMYWYRQDPGQGLRLIYYSQIVNDFQKGDIAEGYSVSREKKESFPLTVTSAQKNPTAFYLCASSIGRGGEAFFGQGTRLTVV.

The rearrangement links TRBV7-9 to TRBJ2-3; 7 positions match TRBD2. Trimming took 2 bases from V and 3 from J; bases not matched to a gene: 5. Per germline, CDR1 SEHNR and CDR2 FQNEAQ (reference sequence). The CDR3 sequence is 15 residues long. The CDR3 coding sequence is TGTGCCAGCAGCTTAAGAGGTAGCGGGACAGATACGCAGTATTTT. This codes for CASSLRGSGTDTQYF.

Only one count was recorded for this clone. This chain links TRBV11-2 with TRBJ2-7, with D perhaps TRBD2 (6 bases). Trimming removed 4 bases at V and 2 bases at J, with 6 bases between. The V gene's germline CDR1 is SGHAT and CDR2 FQNNGV. This CDR3 is built from 12 residues. The CDR3: CASSWGAYEQYF. CDR3 DNA: TGTGCCAGCAGCTGGGGGGCCTACGAGCAGTACTTC.

The chain employs TRBV7-3 and TRBJ2-2; D ambiguous. Germline CDR1 and CDR2: SGHTA and FQGTGA. The V and J ends lost 1 base and 2 bases respectively, with 8 bases between them. The CDR3 is 15 residues long. DNA of the CDR3: TGTGCCAGCAGCTTAATTGGCACCAACACCGGGGAGCTGTTTTTT. Translated: CASSLIGTNTGELFF. Variable domain in full (rest from reference TRBV7-3 and TRBJ2-2): GAGVSQTPSNKVTEKGKYVELRCDPISGHTALYWYRQSLGQGPEFLIYFQGTGAADDSGLPNDRFFAVRPEGSVSTLKIQRTERGDSAVYLCASSLIGTNTGELFFGEGSRLTVL.

V usage is TRBV29-1 and J usage is TRBJ1-2, with 7 bases matching TRBD1. This CDR3 spans 13 amino acids. CDR1 SQVTM and CDR2 ANQGSEA come from the germline V gene. J gave up 4 bases and V 6 bases, and 8 bases lay outside the gene matches. For the CDR3, the DNA is TGCAGCGTCCCGCCCCCAGGGGGCTATGGCTACACCTTC. Translation gives CSVPPPGGYGYTF. The whole variable domain, filled in from reference TRBV29-1 and TRBJ1-2, reads SAVISQKPSRDICQRGTSLTIQCQVDSQVTMMFWYRQQPGQSLTLIATANQGSEATYESGFVIDKFPISRPNLTFSTLTVSNMSPEDSSIYLCSVPPPGGYGYTFGSGTRLTVV.

This sequence joins TRBV4-2 and TRBJ2-1, with 7 positions matching TRBD1. With V trimmed by 0 bases and J by 7 bases, 12 bases remained unmatched. In germline, CDR1 is LGHNA, CDR2 YNFKEQ. The CDR3 loop spans 17 amino acids. The CDR3 DNA is TGTGCCAGCAGCCAAGAAGAGGCGACAGGGTTCATTAATGAGCAGTTCTTC. Amino acid sequence: CASSQEEATGFINEQFF.

The chain recombines TRBV12-3 or TRBV12-4 with TRBJ1-5; D remains unclear. Trimming shortened V by 8 bases and J by 0 bases, and 5 bases separated the two germline ends. The length of the CDR3 is 12 residues. The CDR3 DNA follows: TGTGCCAGCCAGATTAGCAATCAGCCCCAGCATTTT. Translated: CASQISNQPQHF.

V is TRBV5-6 and J is TRBJ2-7, with TRBD1 as a possible D gene (6 bases). Trimming took 2 bases from V and 6 from J, leaving 15 bases between them. The CDR3 is made up of 14 amino acids. CDR1 and CDR2 (germline): SGHDT, YYEEEE. As DNA, the CDR3 is TGTGCCAGCAGCTTAATCGGCAGGGGCGTCGAGCAGTACTTC. Translating gives CASSLIGRGVEQYF.

V usage is TRBV13 and J usage is TRBJ2-5; TRBD2 matches 11 bases. CDR1 PRHDT and CDR2 FYEKMQ come from the germline V gene (reference sequence). The CDR3 length is 17 residues. The ends lost 2 bases at V and 1 base at J; junction bases unmatched: 6. Here the CDR3 reads CASSLSGTSGFQETQYF. CDR3 sequence (DNA): TGTGCCAGCAGCTTATCCGGGACTAGCGGCTTCCAAGAGACCCAGTACTTC. Full variable domain (remainder filled in from reference TRBV13 and TRBJ2-5): AAGVIQSPRHLIKEKRETATLKCYPIPRHDTVYWYQQGPGQDPQFLISFYEKMQSDKGSIPDRFSAQQFSDYHSELNMSSLELGDSALYFCASSLSGTSGFQETQYFGPGTRLLVL.

A single count supports this clone. V and J are TRBV5-4 and TRBJ2-1, with 7 bases aligning to TRBD2. The V and J ends lost 0 bases and 8 bases, in that order; junction bases with no gene match: 8. This CDR3 contains 15 residues. Germline V lookup: CDR1 SGHNT, CDR2 YYREEE (reference sequence). CDR3 sequence: CASSLGGWGGYEQFF. CDR3 sequence (DNA): TGTGCCAGCAGCTTGGGAGGTTGGGGGGGTTATGAGCAGTTCTTC.

The genes are TRBV18 and TRBJ2-7; weak D call: TRBD1 (5 bases). CDR3 length equals 14 residues. V was shortened by 3 bases and J by 2 bases, with 11 bases between the two germline ends. The germline V gene has CDR1 KGHSH and CDR2 LQKENI. In DNA, the CDR3 is TGTGCCAGCTCACCGGGGCAGCGACCCTACGAGCAGTACTTC. It translates to CASSPGQRPYEQYF.

This clone was counted once. This chain uses TRBV12-5 with TRBJ2-5, with 10 bases aligning to TRBD2. The length of the CDR3 is 20 residues. With 2 bases clipped from V and 0 bases from J, the junction kept 15 bases outside the gene matches. Germline V gene data show CDR1 as LGHNT and CDR2 as FRNRAP. DNA for the CDR3: TGTGCTAGTGGTTTGTGCCTGGAGCGGGGGGGAATCCCCTACCAAGAGACCCAGTACTTC. This encodes CASGLCLERGGIPYQETQYF.

Here the CDR3 reads CASSNIYNEQFF. The CDR3 DNA is TGTGCCAGTAGTAATATATACAATGAGCAGTTCTTC. The chain joins TRBV19 to TRBJ2-1; D gene ambiguous. Germline CDR1 LNHDA, CDR2 SQIVND (reference sequence). Trimming shortened V by 4 bases and J by 4 bases, and 5 bases separated the two germline ends. The CDR3 is 12 residues long.

V is TRBV19 and J is TRBJ1-2; maybe TRBD1 (5 bases). The germline V gene has CDR1 LNHDA and CDR2 SQIVND (reference sequence). The CDR3 contains 14 residues. Deletions cut 5 bases from V and 3 bases from J, with 13 bases between. This CDR3 is CASSPWGGDYGYTF. The CDR3 nucleotides are TGTGCCAGTAGTCCGTGGGGAGGGGACTATGGCTACACCTTC. Full variable domain (remainder filled in from reference TRBV19 and TRBJ1-2): DGGITQSPKYLFRKEGQNVTLSCEQNLNHDAMYWYRQDPGQGLRLIYYSQIVNDFQKGDIAEGYSVSREKKESFPLTVTSAQKNPTAFYLCASSPWGGDYGYTFGSGTRLTVV.

The chain recombines TRBV27 with TRBJ2-1, with D possibly being TRBD2 (5 bases). Germline V gene lookup returns CDR1 MNHEY and CDR2 SMNVEV (reference sequence). The V gene lost 4 bases and the J gene lost 4 bases, with 11 bases spanning the gap. The CDR3 runs 14 residues. In DNA, the CDR3 is TGTGCCAGCAGTTCGCACGGACTTTACAATGAGCAGTTCTTC. It codes for CASSSHGLYNEQFF.

The chain combines TRBV2 with TRBJ1-3; D not resolved. CDR3 length: 15 residues. Germline-derived CDR1 and CDR2 are SNHLY and FYNNEI. The V gene lost 2 bases and the J gene lost 5 bases, with 13 bases spanning the gap. In DNA, the CDR3 is TGTGCCAGCAGTGAAATAAGTCAGGCCCGAAACACCATATATTTT. Residues: CASSEISQARNTIYF.

The CDR3 DNA follows: TGTGCCAGCAGCTTTACTAGCGGGGGTTATACGCAGTATTTT. This gives the protein CASSFTSGGYTQYF. The J gene is TRBJ2-3, the V gene TRBV7-2, with TRBD2 matching over 11 bases. Germline V gives CDR1 SGHTA, CDR2 FQGNSA. This CDR3 contains 14 residues. V gave up 3 bases and J gave up 7 bases; unmatched junction bases: 3.

This clone showed up just once. This chain uses TRBV5-4 with TRBJ2-2; TRBD1 aligns across 10 bases. The CDR3 runs to 15 residues. CDR1 SGHNT and CDR2 YYREEE come from the germline V gene (reference sequence). The V gene end was trimmed by 4 bases and the J gene end by 5 bases; junction bases not matched to a gene: 5. The CDR3 DNA sequence: TGTGCCAGCAGCCCCAGACAGGGGGCGACCGGGGAGCTGTTTTTT. As protein: CASSPRQGATGELFF.

This chain joins TRBV7-9 and TRBJ2-5; TRBD2 aligns across 9 bases. V gave up 5 bases and J gave up 4 bases; unmatched junction bases: 2. This CDR3 has 13 amino acids. CDR1 and CDR2 from the germline V gene are SEHNR and FQNEAQ (reference sequence). Here the CDR3 reads CASSVLAGETQYF. CDR3 sequence (DNA): TGTGCCAGCAGCGTACTAGCGGGAGAGACCCAGTACTTC.

This chain uses TRBV16 with TRBJ1-5; no reliable D call. Trimming removed 2 bases at V and 11 bases at J, with 10 bases between. Germline CDR1 and CDR2: KGHSY and FQNENV. There are 12 residues in the CDR3. The CDR3: CASSQGPGAQHF. The CDR3 DNA follows: TGTGCCAGCAGCCAAGGACCGGGAGCCCAGCATTTT.

This clone came up a few times. This chain uses TRBV29-1 with TRBJ1-5; no reliable D call. V lost 6 bases to trimming and J lost 7 bases, with 13 bases between them. This CDR3 has 12 amino acids. CDR1 and CDR2 from the germline V gene are SQVTM and ANQGSEA. For the CDR3, the DNA is TGCAGCGTCGGGGTTCCCGGACAGCCCCAGCATTTT. This gives the protein CSVGVPGQPQHF.

J is TRBJ2-7 and V is TRBV29-1, with D perhaps matching TRBD1 (5 bases). The V end lost 4 bases, the J end lost 3 bases, and 13 bases lay between the germline ends. The CDR3 length is 13 residues. The V gene's germline CDR1 is SQVTM and CDR2 ANQGSEA. CDR3 sequence reads: CSVVGAGNYEQYF. CDR3 sequence (DNA): TGCAGCGTTGTAGGTGCAGGGAACTACGAGCAGTACTTC.

A single count supports this clone. The chain employs TRBV24-1 and TRBJ2-1; the D gene is possibly TRBD2 (5 bases). Germline CDR1 reads KGHDR; CDR2 reads SFDVKD. V lost 4 bases and J 6 bases, leaving 18 bases between the germline ends. This CDR3 comprises 16 residues. Written as DNA, the CDR3 is TGTGCCACCAGTGACCGGACGGCCGGGATAAGCAATGAGCAGTTCTTC. It translates to CATSDRTAGISNEQFF.

In its sample, this clone was seen once. The gene calls are TRBV7-3 and TRBJ2-5, with D possibly TRBD1 on 6 matching bases. Germline V gene lookup returns CDR1 SGHTA and CDR2 FQGTGA. The CDR3 covers 13 residues. The V end was cut by 5 bases, the J end by 0 bases, with 7 bases between. The CDR3 DNA reads as TGTGCCAGCAGCCAGGGGAACCAAGAGACCCAGTACTTC. Protein: CASSQGNQETQYF.

This chain connects TRBV7-2 to TRBJ2-7, with TRBD2 identical over 9 bases. CDR3 size: 17 residues. V gave up 0 bases and J gave up 4 bases; unmatched junction bases: 10. Germline-derived CDR1 and CDR2 are SGHTA and FQGNSA. The CDR3 loop is CASSLAAGGGGQYEQYF. The CDR3 DNA is TGTGCCAGCAGCTTAGCAGCGGGGGGCGGGGGTCAATACGAGCAGTACTTC.

The chain joins TRBV11-2 to TRBJ2-2; D gene ambiguous. The germline V gene has CDR1 SGHAT and CDR2 FQNNGV. The CDR3 sequence is 15 residues long. Trimming took off 5 bases at V and 1 base at J, with 11 bases between the two ends. The CDR3 loop is CASSPQTVNTGELFF. The CDR3 coding sequence is TGTGCCAGCAGCCCTCAGACTGTGAACACCGGGGAGCTGTTTTTT.

The chain joins TRBV7-2 to TRBJ1-1, with a possible D match to TRBD1 (6 bases). The V gene lost 5 bases and the J gene lost 0 bases, with 13 bases spanning the gap. The CDR3 is 15 residues long. Germline CDR1 SGHTA, CDR2 FQGNSA. The CDR3, as DNA: TGTGCCAGCAGCGCCAGGACAGTTATGAACACTGAAGCTTTCTTT. Its translation is CASSARTVMNTEAFF.

The chain carries TRBV2 and TRBJ2-7; D not resolved. V gave up 0 bases and J gave up 7 bases, with 7 bases separating them. The CDR3 spans 12 residues. Looked up from germline, CDR1 is SNHLY and CDR2 is FYNNEI. The CDR3 region has the DNA TGTGCCAGCAGTGAAGCGCCTATGGAGCAGTACTTC. Its protein product is CASSEAPMEQYF.